This entry lists 19 T cell receptor beta chains sequenced from one sample in a study of neurological immune-mediated disorders. TCRdb redid the calling of the 5' RACE reads with MiXCR, one entry per CDR3 protein. The top ten clones hold 3% to 4.5% of a sample with some 38,000 distinct CDR3 sequences, roughly 11% of them seen once. Time point defined: technical triplicate 1. The sequenced material came from PBMCs. These receptors were taken from a man in his 60s with HTLV-1-associated myelopathy (HAM/TSP).

This clonotype has a count of ten or more. The chain joins TRBV6-5 to TRBJ1-5, with D perhaps TRBD1 (6 bases). CDR3 size: 14 residues. Trimming took 4 bases from V and 3 from J, leaving 10 bases between them. The germline CDR1 and CDR2 sequences are MNHEY and SVGAGI. This CDR3 is CASSSRQVNQPQHF. Here the CDR3 DNA reads TGTGCCAGCAGTTCCAGACAGGTCAATCAGCCCCAGCATTTT.

This clonotype is medium-sized in the sample. This sequence joins TRBV7-2 and TRBJ1-1; D remains ambiguous. The V end lost 4 bases, the J end lost 8 bases, and 8 bases lay between the germline ends. The CDR3 is 11 residues long. Germline CDR1 SGHTA, CDR2 FQGNSA. The CDR3 sequence is CASSSYEEAFF. CDR3 DNA: TGTGCCAGCAGCTCCTACGAGGAAGCTTTCTTT.

This clonotype was counted between two and nine times. A much larger clone sits a single nucleotide away, making a read error possible. The chain uses TRBV27 and TRBJ1-5; TRBD1 matches 9 bases. Germline V gene data show CDR1 as MNHEY and CDR2 as SMNVEV (reference sequence). The CDR3 is made up of 17 amino acids. The CDR3 loop is CASSHRGLRSGNQSQHF. DNA for the CDR3: TGTGCCAGCAGTCACAGGGGGCTTAGGTCGGGCAATCAGTCCCAGCATTTT.

This chain connects TRBV5-1 to TRBJ2-7; perhaps D is TRBD1 or TRBD2 (6 bases each). V lost 2 bases, J lost 4 bases, and 16 bases lay in between. The CDR3 spans 15 residues. Germline V CDR1 and CDR2: SGHRS, YFSETQ. The CDR3 nucleotides read TGCGCCAGCAGCTTCAACGGGGGCGCAGGGTACGAGCAGTACTTC. This codes for CASSFNGGAGYEQYF. Using reference TRBV5-1 and TRBJ2-7 for the parts outside the CDR3, the full variable domain is KAGVTQTPRYLIKTRGQQVTLSCSPISGHRSVSWYQQTPGQGLQFLFEYFSETQRNKGNFPGRFSGRQFSNSRSEMNVSTLELGDSALYLCASSFNGGAGYEQYFGPGTRLTVT.

This clonotype has at least ten counts. The chain joins TRBV5-1 to TRBJ2-3, with a tentative D call TRBD1 (6 bases). The CDR3 contains 17 residues. Per germline, CDR1 SGHRS and CDR2 YFSETQ. Trimming left V 0 bases short and J 2 bases short, with 16 bases between. The CDR3 region is CASSLGQVQGFTDTQYF. CDR3 bases: TGCGCCAGCAGCTTGGGCCAAGTACAGGGTTTCACAGATACGCAGTATTTT.

This chain uses TRBV4-1 with TRBJ2-7; D is unclear. Trimming pared 1 base from V and 6 bases from J, leaving 13 bases between. The germline CDR1 and CDR2 sequences are MGHRA and YSYEKL. CDR3 length: 14 residues. The CDR3 DNA sequence: TGCGCCAGCAGCCAAGCCCCCCCCCGGGCCGAGCAGTACTTC. It codes for CASSQAPPRAEQYF.

This clonotype was seen ten or more times. A much larger clonotype is one base distant, so this may be a read error. V usage is TRBV9 and J usage is TRBJ2-3; 8 nucleotides match TRBD2. The CDR3 is made up of 17 amino acids. CDR1 is SGDLS and CDR2 is YYNGEE in the germline V gene. V gave up 3 bases and J gave up 5 bases; unmatched junction bases: 14. CDR3 in amino acids: CASSEGLGGGNKDTQYF. For the CDR3, the DNA is TGTGCCAGCAGCGAAGGCCTCGGGGGGGGAAACAAAGATACGCAGTATTTT.

This clonotype has at least ten counts. The rearrangement uses TRBV6-1 and TRBJ2-7, with D possibly being TRBD2 (6 bases). The CDR3 has 12 amino acids. The germline gives CDR1 MNHNS, CDR2 SASEGT. V dropped 7 bases and J dropped 0 bases, with 7 bases sitting between them. CDR3 bases: TGTGCCAGCACGACTAGCTCCTACGAGCAGTACTTC. This codes for CASTTSSYEQYF.

The table lists this clonotype with many counts. The chain links TRBV10-3 to TRBJ2-7, with a tentative D call TRBD1 (6 bases). The CDR3 covers 15 residues. The ends were cut back, 3 bases at V and 3 bases at J, with 15 bases in the middle. Looked up from germline, CDR1 is ENHRY and CDR2 is SYGVKD. Here the CDR3 reads CAISDWKDRSYEQYF. In DNA form, the CDR3 reads TGTGCCATCAGTGACTGGAAGGACAGAAGCTACGAGCAGTACTTC.

The sample holds many counts of this clonotype. The chain joins TRBV6-2 or TRBV6-3 to TRBJ2-2, with 8 bases matching TRBD2. The J segment lost 7 bases and the V segment lost 1 base, leaving 2 bases of the junction unmatched. This CDR3 is 14 amino acids long. The germline V gene encodes CDR1 MNHEY and CDR2 SVGEGT. The CDR3 nucleotides are TGTGCCAGCAGTTACTTTCGGGAGGGCGGGGAGCTGTTTTTT. It yields the protein CASSYFREGGELFF.

This clonotype was seen ten or more times. V gene TRBV14 combines with J gene TRBJ2-2; D is perhaps TRBD1 (6 bases). The CDR3 runs to 17 residues. V lost 4 bases and J lost 4, with 19 bases in between. Per the germline V gene, CDR1 is SGHDN and CDR2 is FVKESK. Here the CDR3 reads CASSPGGTGLRTGELFF. The DNA of the CDR3 is TGTGCCAGCAGCCCTGGGGGCACAGGGTTGCGCACCGGGGAGCTGTTTTTT.

This clonotype showed up many times. The chain uses TRBV20-1 and TRBJ2-7, with D possibly TRBD2 on 6 matching bases. Germline lookup yields CDR1 DFQATT and CDR2 SNEGSKA (reference sequence). This CDR3 comprises 15 residues. Trimming stripped 3 bases from V and 3 bases from J, with 18 bases between. The CDR3 loop reads CSASRFLALSYEQYF. The CDR3 DNA reads as TGCAGTGCTAGTAGGTTTCTAGCGCTTAGCTACGAGCAGTACTTC.

This clonotype was seen many times. The gene calls are TRBV13 and TRBJ2-1; the match to TRBD2 covers 7 bases. The CDR3 runs 11 residues. J gave up 12 bases and V 1 base, and 0 bases lay outside the gene matches. In germline, CDR1 is PRHDT, CDR2 FYEKMQ (reference sequence). The chain's CDR3 is CASSLAGGQFF. As DNA, the CDR3 is TGTGCCAGCAGCTTAGCGGGAGGGCAGTTCTTC.

This clonotype was seen at least ten times. The chain has TRBV5-1 and TRBJ2-7, with TRBD1 identical over 10 bases. This CDR3 has 13 residues. V lost 6 bases and J lost 6; bases outside the gene matches: 6. Germline V gene lookup returns CDR1 SGHRS and CDR2 YFSETQ. The CDR3 spells CASKGTGEVEQYF. In DNA form, the CDR3 reads TGCGCCAGCAAAGGGACAGGGGAAGTCGAGCAGTACTTC.

This clonotype was recorded at least ten times. This chain links TRBV20-1 with TRBJ2-4; the D gene is possibly TRBD2 (6 bases). The CDR3 extends over 13 amino acids. The V end was cut by 3 bases, the J end by 3 bases, with 9 bases between. CDR1 DFQATT and CDR2 SNEGSKA come from the germline V gene (reference sequence). CDR3 sequence reads: CSARMDYKNIQYF. CDR3 coding DNA: TGCAGTGCTAGGATGGACTACAAAAACATTCAGTACTTC.

This clonotype qualifies as medium-sized. The rearrangement joins TRBV7-9 to TRBJ1-4; D possibly corresponds to TRBD1 (6 bases). Germline V lookup: CDR1 SEHNR, CDR2 FQNEAQ (reference sequence). Trimming took 5 bases from V and 0 from J, leaving 13 bases between them. The CDR3 sequence is 16 residues long. This chain's CDR3 is CASSLLQGATNEKLFF. CDR3 sequence (DNA): TGTGCCAGCAGCCTATTACAGGGAGCAACTAATGAAAAACTGTTTTTT. Filled out from reference TRBV7-9 and TRBJ1-4, the complete variable domain reads DTGVSQNPRHKITKRGQNVTFRCDPISEHNRLYWYRQTLGQGPEFLTYFQNEAQLEKSRLLSDRFSAERPKGSFSTLEIQRTEQGDSAMYLCASSLLQGATNEKLFFGSGTQLSVL.

This clonotype showed up many times. The genes are TRBV5-1 and TRBJ1-6; D gene unclear. Trimming left V 0 bases short and J 10 bases short, with 8 bases between. The CDR3 sequence is 13 residues long. The germline gives CDR1 SGHRS, CDR2 YFSETQ. The CDR3 nucleotides are TGCGCCAGCAGCTTGGAACCGACGTCACCCCTCCACTTT. Encoded protein: CASSLEPTSPLHF.

This clonotype is medium-sized (0.01 to 0.1%) by share. V gene TRBV5-1 combines with J gene TRBJ2-7, with D uncertain. This CDR3 comprises 12 residues. Germline CDR1 and CDR2: SGHRS and YFSETQ. Trimming removed 1 base from V and 0 bases from J, with 2 bases in between. The CDR3: CASSLTSYEQYF. The CDR3 nucleotides are TGCGCCAGCAGCTTGACCTCCTACGAGCAGTACTTC.

This clonotype occurred many times. The chain combines TRBV5-1 with TRBJ2-6, with no clear D. The CDR3 is 14 amino acids. CDR1 is SGHRS, CDR2 YFSETQ, per germline. Trimming removed 0 bases at V and 2 bases at J, with 3 bases between. The CDR3 sequence is CASSLGAGANVLTF. CDR3 nucleotides: TGCGCCAGCAGCTTGGGGGCTGGGGCCAACGTCCTGACTTTC.